The present T cell receptor beta chain was sequenced within a study of OX40 agonist ivuxolimab in advanced cancers. Study overall: Ivuxolimab is a fully human IgG2 antibody that activates OX40 (CD134). The study, taken as a whole, reports: With doses of 0.1 to 3.0 mg/kg, CD4+ and CD8+ blood T cells had undergone clonal expansion by week 6. With doses of 0.1-3.0 mg/kg, partial responders showed among the lowest clonal expansion. Expanded peripheral T-cell antigen specificity went undetermined.

TCRdb's copy holds only in-frame clones and misses some; the assay was immunoSEQ multiplex PCR. Among tens of thousands of clones, about 89% were seen once, and the ten largest hold about 5%. Points on this clone: The antigen remains undetermined.

The V gene's germline CDR1 is SEHNR and CDR2 FQNEAQ (reference sequence). Deletions cut 1 base from V and 3 bases from J, with 8 bases between. The CDR3 contains 14 residues. The sequencing used CD4+ or CD8+ T cells sorted from blood, collected in a trial of the OX40 agonist ivuxolimab. The receptor was isolated from an adult with an advanced solid tumor such as melanoma, head and neck, liver or kidney cancer. V and J are TRBV7-9 and TRBJ2-3; D not certain. The CDR3: CASSLEVPTDTQYF. CDR3 DNA: TGTGCCAGCAGCTTAGAGGTCCCTACAGATACGCAGTATTTT. Full variable domain (missing parts from reference TRBV7-9 and TRBJ2-3): DTGVSQNPRHKITKRGQNVTFRCDPISEHNRLYWYRQTLGQGPEFLTYFQNEAQLEKSRLLSDRFSAERPKGSFSTLEIQRTEQGDSAMYLCASSLEVPTDTQYFGPGTRLTVL.